This T cell receptor beta chain was captured in a study of identifying expanded T cells in peripheral blood. Germline lookup yields CDR1 SGDLS and CDR2 YYNGEE. CDR3 length: 19 amino acids. V lost 2 bases, J lost 0 bases, and 10 bases stayed unmatched. Findings and caveats of the study: Over about two and four weeks, about 15 and 19 clones changed, versus more than 1 between replicates.

Sequencing was performed with immunoSEQ multiplex PCR; in TCRdb, only in-frame clones are kept and a portion is missing. The sample lists about 58,000 clones, over 85% occurring once. As concerns this clone: What it binds is not known.

This receptor was taken from a person aged 18-70 years in good health. What was sequenced was blood. The V and J genes are TRBV9 and TRBJ2-1; 11 bases match TRBD2. The CDR3 sequence: CASSVTLAGGQGSYNEQFF. The CDR3 bases are TGTGCCAGCAGCGTGACTCTAGCGGGGGGTCAGGGCTCCTACAATGAGCAGTTCTTC.